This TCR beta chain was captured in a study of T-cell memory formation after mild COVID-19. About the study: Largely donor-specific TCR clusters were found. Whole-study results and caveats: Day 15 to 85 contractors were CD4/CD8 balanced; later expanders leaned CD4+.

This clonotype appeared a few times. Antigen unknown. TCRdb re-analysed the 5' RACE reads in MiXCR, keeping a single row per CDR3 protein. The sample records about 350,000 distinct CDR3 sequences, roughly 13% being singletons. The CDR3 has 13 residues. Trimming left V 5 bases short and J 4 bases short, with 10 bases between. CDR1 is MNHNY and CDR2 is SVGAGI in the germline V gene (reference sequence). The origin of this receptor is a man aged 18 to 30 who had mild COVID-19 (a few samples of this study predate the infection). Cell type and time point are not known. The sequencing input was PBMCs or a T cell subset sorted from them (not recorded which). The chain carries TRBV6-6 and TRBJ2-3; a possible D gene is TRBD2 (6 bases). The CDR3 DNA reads TGTGCCAGCAGTCACCGGGAGTCAGATACGCAGTATTTT. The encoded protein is CASSHRESDTQYF.